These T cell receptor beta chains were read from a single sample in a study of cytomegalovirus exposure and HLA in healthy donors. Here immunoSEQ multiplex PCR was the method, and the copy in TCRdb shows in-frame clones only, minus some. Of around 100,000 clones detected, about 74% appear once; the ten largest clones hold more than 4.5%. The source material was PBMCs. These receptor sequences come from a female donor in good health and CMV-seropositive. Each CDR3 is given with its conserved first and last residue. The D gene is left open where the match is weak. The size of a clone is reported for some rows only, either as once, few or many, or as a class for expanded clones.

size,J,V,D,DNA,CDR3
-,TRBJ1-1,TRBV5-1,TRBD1,TGCGCCAGCAGCCTCGAACAGGGGAGGACTGAAGCTTTCTTT,CASSLEQGRTEAFF
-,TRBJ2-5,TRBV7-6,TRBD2,TGTGCCAGCAGCCCTCGTTCTAGCGGGGGCCAAGAGACCCAGTACTTC,CASSPRSSGGQETQYF
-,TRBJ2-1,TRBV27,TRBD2,TGTGCCAGCAGTTACGGGACTAGCGGAAACAATGAGCAGTTCTTC,CASSYGTSGNNEQFF
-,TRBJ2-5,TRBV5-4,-,TGTGCCAGCAGCTGGGGAGGCAACGAAGAGACCCAGTACTTC,CASSWGGNEETQYF
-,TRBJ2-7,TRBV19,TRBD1,TGTGCCAGTAGTCAAAACAGGGGGCCCTACGAGCAGTACTTC,CASSQNRGPYEQYF
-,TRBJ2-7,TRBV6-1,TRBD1,TGTGCCAGCAGCCAGGAGGACAGGGGACTCTACGAGCAGTACTTC,CASSQEDRGLYEQYF
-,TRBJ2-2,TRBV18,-,TGTGCCAGCTCACTTCTTTTGGCTCCCGGGGAGCTGTTTTTT,CASSLLLAPGELFF
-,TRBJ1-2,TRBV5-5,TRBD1,TGTGCCAGCAGCTGGGACAGTAAAACTGGCTACACCTTC,CASSWDSKTGYTF
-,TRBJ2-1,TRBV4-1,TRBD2,TGCGCCAGCAGCCAAGAAGCGGGGGGCTCCTACAATGAGCAGTTCTTC,CASSQEAGGSYNEQFF
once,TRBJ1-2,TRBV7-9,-,TGTGCCAGCAGCTTTCCGGACAGCCAGAACTATGGCTACACCTTC,CASSFPDSQNYGYTF
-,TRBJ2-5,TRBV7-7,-,TGTGCTAGCAGCTTACGCGTAGTCGGTGGGACCCAGTACTTC,CASSLRVVGGTQYF
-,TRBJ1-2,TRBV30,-,TGTGCCTACGAATATATTGTCGGTGGCTACACCTTC,CAYEYIVGGYTF
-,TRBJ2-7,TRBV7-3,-,TGTGCCAGCAGCTTAAGAACAGGATATGGGAACGAGCAGTACTTC,CASSLRTGYGNEQYF
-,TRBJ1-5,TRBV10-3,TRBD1,TGTGCCACTGAACCAGGGGGCGGACAGCCCCAGCATTTT,CATEPGGGQPQHF
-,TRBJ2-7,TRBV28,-,TGTGCCAGCAGTTCTTACGGACTACAAAACTACGAGCAGTACTTC,CASSSYGLQNYEQYF
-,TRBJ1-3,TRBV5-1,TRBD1,TGCGCCAGCAGCCTTGGACAGGGGGTATCTTACACCATATATTTT,CASSLGQGVSYTIYF
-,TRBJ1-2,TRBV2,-,TGTGCCAGCAGTGTAACAGGAGACTATGGCTACACCTTC,CASSVTGDYGYTF
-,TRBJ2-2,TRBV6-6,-,TGTGCCAGCAGTCCTACCGGGAACACCGGGGAGCTGTTTTTT,CASSPTGNTGELFF
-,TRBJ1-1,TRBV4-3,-,TGCGCCAGCAGCCAAGTCAGAGGGTACACTGAAGCTTTCTTT,CASSQVRGYTEAFF